Below, 27 T cell receptor beta chains from the same sample are listed, as sequenced in a study of Ad26.COV2.S vaccination and SARS-CoV-2 variants. Treatment given: around 19 received Ad26.COV2.S at low or high dose, single or two shots; 5 received placebo; per-sample allocation not given. Specimen acquisition occurred on day 63 following the initial vaccine or placebo injection. Repertoires were generated with immunoSEQ multiplex PCR, while TCRdb's copy carries only in-frame clones and drops some. The top ten clones hold 1.5% to 2% of a sample with fewer than 600,000 clones, 89% of them seen once. The material was peripheral blood, obtained in a trial of Ad26.COV2.S vaccine versus placebo. The receptor set was obtained from a person between 18 and 65 years old who received the Ad26.COV2.S COVID-19 vaccine or a placebo.

This clone was observed a single time. The chain combines TRBV21-1 with TRBJ2-1; the table's D call, TRBD2, was not checked against the DNA. TRBV21-1 is a known pseudogene. The length of the CDR3 is 17 residues. The CDR3 sequence: CASSKRFSGRVSNEQFF. In DNA form, the CDR3 reads TGTGCCAGCAGCAAACGGTTTAGCGGGAGGGTAAGTAATGAGCAGTTCTTC.

Turning to this clone: Germline and junction disagree at one end, which may indicate a read error. The chain uses TRBV29-1 and TRBJ1-1; D is unresolved. This CDR3 is 11 amino acids long. CDR1 is SQVTM, CDR2 ANQGSEA, per germline. CDR3 loop: CSVEGAAGTYF. The CDR3 DNA follows: TGCAGCGTTGAGGGTGCGGCAGGCACATACTTT.

V gene TRBV3-1 (or the pseudogene TRBV3-2) combines with J gene TRBJ1-2; the match to TRBD1 covers 9 bases. This CDR3 comprises 17 residues. V lost 1 base to trimming and J lost 6 bases; unmatched junction nucleotides: 12. Germline-derived CDR1 and CDR2 are LGHDT and YNNKEL (reference sequence). The DNA for the CDR3 is TGTGCCAGCAGCCAAGTTCCGGGACAGGGTGGGGAGGATGGCTACACCTTC. Its translation: CASSQVPGQGGEDGYTF.

The J gene is TRBJ1-1, the V gene TRBV2; D call uncertain. The CDR3 runs 13 residues. V shed 6 bases and J shed 0 bases, with 8 bases lying between them. Germline assignment: CDR1 SNHLY and CDR2 FYNNEI. Written as DNA, the CDR3 is TGTGCCAGCAGGTACAGAGTGAACACTGAAGCTTTCTTT. It encodes CASRYRVNTEAFF.

The chain couples TRBV29-1 to TRBJ2-5, with 8 bases that match TRBD1. The germline V gene encodes CDR1 SQVTM and CDR2 ANQGSEA. The CDR3 covers 12 residues. Unmatched junction bases numbered 14, after V lost 6 bases and J lost 14 bases. The DNA for the CDR3 is TGCAGCGTCACAGGACAGGGAAGGGTGAGCTACTTC. The encoded protein is CSVTGQGRVSYF.

The rearrangement uses TRBV2 and TRBJ1-4; tentatively, D is TRBD1 (5 bases). Trimming took 6 bases from V and 8 from J, leaving 10 bases between them. Looked up from germline, CDR1 is SNHLY and CDR2 is FYNNEI. The CDR3 has 12 residues. In DNA form, the CDR3 reads TGTGCCAGCAGAGACGACAGAGAAAAACTGTTTTTT. Its translation is CASRDDREKLFF. The complete variable domain, with remaining parts taken from reference TRBV2 and TRBJ1-4, reads EPEVTQTPSHQVTQMGQEVILRCVPISNHLYFYWYRQILGQKVEFLVSFYNNEISEKSEIFDDQFSVERPDGSNFTLKIRSTKLEDSAMYFCASRDDREKLFFGSGTQLSVL.

This clone was seen only once. CDR3 DNA: TGTGCCAGCAGCTTAGCGCTTTTCGGGGCTAACTATGGCTACACCTTC. Protein product: CASSLALFGANYGYTF. The chain has TRBV7-2 and TRBJ1-2; D is unresolved. CDR3 size: 16 residues. Trimming stripped 0 bases from V and 0 bases from J, with 11 bases between. CDR1 is SGHTA, CDR2 FQGNSA, per germline.

V gene TRBV6-6 combines with J gene TRBJ2-7, with D possibly being TRBD1 (6 bases). Germline V CDR1 and CDR2: MNHNY, SVGAGI (reference sequence). V lost 11 bases to trimming and J lost 5 bases, with 16 bases between them. The CDR3 has 12 amino acids. Here the CDR3 reads CAAAPQGNEQYF. In nucleotides, the CDR3 is TGTGCCGCGGCACCGCAGGGGAACGAGCAGTACTTC.

For the CDR3, the DNA is TGTGCCTGGAGTGTACGGAGGACTAGCGGGGGGAGGCGGGAGACCCAGTACTTC. Translation: CAWSVRRTSGGRRETQYF. The chain has TRBV30 and TRBJ2-5, with 14 bases aligning to TRBD2. Germline V gives CDR1 GTSNPN, CDR2 SVGIG (reference sequence). V lost 0 bases, J lost 5 bases, and 11 bases stayed unmatched. The CDR3 extends over 18 amino acids.

This clone was counted once. The chain combines TRBV5-4 with TRBJ2-2; 11 positions agree with TRBD2. The CDR3 is 17 residues long. V was clipped by 3 bases and J by 4 bases; unmatched bases: 8. The germline gives CDR1 SGHNT, CDR2 YYREEE (reference sequence). The CDR3 sequence: CASSSHSGGAITGELFF. CDR3 in DNA: TGTGCCAGCAGCTCCCATAGCGGGGGGGCTATCACCGGGGAGCTGTTTTTT.

J is TRBJ1-3 and V is TRBV4-3; no clear D gene. Germline V CDR1 and CDR2: LGHNA, YSLEER. Trimming pared 0 bases from V and 0 bases from J, leaving 9 bases between. This CDR3 is built from 16 residues. The CDR3 DNA sequence: TGCGCCAGCAGCCAAGATCCTCCGGTCTCTGGAAACACCATATATTTT. Its protein is CASSQDPPVSGNTIYF.

The rearrangement links TRBV6-6 to TRBJ1-6; TRBD1 matches 8 bases. CDR1 and CDR2 from the germline V gene are MNHNY and SVGAGI (reference sequence). CDR3 length equals 14 residues. With V trimmed by 6 bases and J by 7 bases, 5 bases remained unmatched. The CDR3 spells CASRPGQVNSPLHF. The CDR3 region has the DNA TGTGCCAGCAGGCCGGGACAGGTGAATTCACCCCTCCACTTT.

A few counts support this clone. The J gene is TRBJ1-5, the V gene TRBV6-1; no clear D gene. Germline CDR1 MNHNS, CDR2 SASEGT. V lost 1 base, J lost 7 bases, and 8 bases lay in between. The CDR3 is made up of 13 amino acids. The CDR3 reads CASSEGGRQPQHF. CDR3 DNA sequence: TGTGCCAGCAGTGAAGGTGGTAGGCAGCCCCAGCATTTT.

The gene calls are TRBV19 and TRBJ2-7; D ambiguous. CDR3 size: 13 residues. From germline, CDR1 is LNHDA and CDR2 SQIVND (reference sequence). Trimming removed 7 bases at V and 3 bases at J, with 13 bases between. The CDR3 is CASTMDLDYEQYF. The DNA for the CDR3 is TGTGCCAGTACGATGGACCTTGACTACGAGCAGTACTTC.

V is TRBV20-1 and J is TRBJ2-7; 13 positions agree with TRBD2. V lost 3 bases to trimming and J lost 1 base; unmatched junction nucleotides: 6. Germline V gene lookup returns CDR1 DFQATT and CDR2 SNEGSKA (reference sequence). The CDR3 contains 16 residues. CDR3: CSASGTSGRASYEQYF. The CDR3 DNA sequence: TGCAGTGCTAGTGGCACTAGCGGGAGGGCTTCCTACGAGCAGTACTTC.

This chain uses TRBV7-2 with TRBJ2-2; 7 bases are a match to TRBD2. The CDR3 contains 16 residues. Germline V CDR1 and CDR2: SGHTA, FQGNSA. J was trimmed by 0 bases and V by 1 base; bases with no gene match: 2. CDR3 residues: CASSLVGGTNTGELFF. In DNA form, the CDR3 reads TGTGCCAGCAGCTTAGTCGGGGGGACGAACACCGGGGAGCTGTTTTTT.

The chain has TRBV5-6 and TRBJ1-2; D is possibly TRBD1 (6 bases). CDR3 length: 14 amino acids. Germline V gives CDR1 SGHDT, CDR2 YYEEEE. Deletions cut 2 bases from V and 7 bases from J, with 15 bases between. Here the CDR3 reads CASSLDRRDLGYTF. CDR3 in DNA: TGTGCCAGCAGCTTAGACAGGAGAGACCTTGGCTACACCTTC. Complete variable domain (other parts from reference TRBV5-6 and TRBJ1-2): DAGVTQSPTHLIKTRGQQVTLRCSPKSGHDTVSWYQQALGQGPQFIFQYYEEEERQRGNFPDRFSGHQFPNYSSELNVNALLLGDSALYLCASSLDRRDLGYTFGSGTRLTVV.

This clone appeared a single time. The rearrangement uses TRBV5-8 and TRBJ1-5; 9 bases map to TRBD1. V lost 4 bases and J lost 6; bases outside the gene matches: 5. Germline V gene sequence: CDR1 SGHTS, CDR2 YDEGEE. The CDR3 is 14 amino acids. The CDR3 DNA reads TGTGCCAGCAGCCCCGGACAGGGGTTTCAGCCCCAGCATTTT. This gives the protein CASSPGQGFQPQHF.

The rearrangement joins TRBV6-5 to TRBJ1-2; D remains unclear. Germline V gives CDR1 MNHEY, CDR2 SVGAGI. V lost 0 bases to trimming and J lost 7 bases, with 12 bases between them. The CDR3 is made up of 14 amino acids. CDR3 in DNA: TGTGCCAGCAGTTACTCGCAGTCGACCGGTGGCTACACCTTC. The encoded protein is CASSYSQSTGGYTF.

The chain uses TRBV6-6 and TRBJ1-1, with 7 bases fitting TRBD1. There are 14 residues in the CDR3. V lost 2 bases, J lost 5 bases, and 5 bases stayed unmatched. Germline CDR1 is MNHNY and CDR2 is SVGAGI (reference sequence). This chain's CDR3 is CASSYLRGGTEAFF. The CDR3 DNA reads as TGTGCCAGCAGTTACCTCAGGGGGGGGACTGAAGCTTTCTTT.

The V call is TRBV27, the J call TRBJ1-2, with D possibly being TRBD1 (5 bases). The CDR3 is made up of 14 amino acids. In germline, CDR1 is MNHEY, CDR2 SMNVEV (reference sequence). With 5 bases removed from V and 6 bases from J, the gap between germline ends came to 16 bases. The CDR3 DNA reads as TGTGCCAGCAGTCCCGGGACCGCACGAAATGGCTACACCTTC. It encodes CASSPGTARNGYTF.

The chain has TRBV5-6 and TRBJ1-2; a possible D gene is TRBD1 (6 bases). The CDR3 consists of 14 residues. Germline CDR1 reads SGHDT; CDR2 reads YYEEEE. V was cut by 4 bases and J by 3 bases, with 13 bases left in between. The CDR3 region has the DNA TGTGCCAGCAGCCCGAGACAGGCCGACTATGGCTACACCTTC. Translation: CASSPRQADYGYTF.

The chain couples TRBV10-3 to TRBJ1-3; D not resolved. The CDR3 length is 14 residues. Trimming left V 2 bases short and J 2 bases short, with 7 bases between. CDR1 is ENHRY, CDR2 SYGVKD, per germline. Written as DNA, the CDR3 is TGTGCCATCAGTGAGCGCCGGGCTGGAAACACCATATATTTT. It translates to CAISERRAGNTIYF.

This sequence joins TRBV7-3 and TRBJ2-3, with D possibly being TRBD2 (6 bases). Trimming left V 6 bases short and J 2 bases short, with 15 bases between. Germline CDR1 SGHTA, CDR2 FQGTGA. CDR3 length equals 15 residues. CDR3 residues: CASRPTSSHTDTQYF. The DNA of the CDR3 is TGTGCCAGCAGACCTACTAGCAGCCACACAGATACGCAGTATTTT. The variable domain in full, completed from reference TRBV7-3 and TRBJ2-3, reads GAGVSQTPSNKVTEKGKYVELRCDPISGHTALYWYRQSLGQGPEFLIYFQGTGAADDSGLPNDRFFAVRPEGSVSTLKIQRTERGDSAVYLCASRPTSSHTDTQYFGPGTRLTVL.

This chain uses TRBV28 with TRBJ2-3, with D possibly TRBD1 on 5 matching bases. Trimming stripped 2 bases from V and 1 base from J, with 16 bases between. This CDR3 contains 17 residues. Germline V gene lookup returns CDR1 MDHEN and CDR2 SYDVKM. The CDR3: CASSLIPRARGTDTQYF. As DNA, the CDR3 is TGTGCCAGCAGTTTAATTCCCAGGGCCAGGGGCACAGATACGCAGTATTTT.

The chain uses TRBV6-2 or TRBV6-3 and TRBJ2-5, with D unclear. V was pared by 0 bases and J by 3 bases, with 14 bases between. The CDR3 runs 16 residues. Looked up from germline, CDR1 is MNHEY and CDR2 is SVGEGT. CDR3 in amino acids: CASSYSIRALKETQYF. In nucleotides, the CDR3 is TGTGCCAGCAGTTACTCCATCCGGGCATTAAAAGAGACCCAGTACTTC.

The chain joins TRBV6-5 to TRBJ2-7; D gene unclear. This CDR3 region has 14 residues. Germline values: CDR1 MNHEY, CDR2 SVGAGI. Between the trimmed V and J ends, which lost 7 bases and 3 bases, there was a span of 16 bases. The CDR3: CASNWVHISYEQYF. The CDR3 nucleotides read TGTGCCAGCAACTGGGTCCACATAAGCTACGAGCAGTACTTC.